This T cell receptor beta chain was profiled in a study of blood T cell repertoires in COVID-19. Study-level background: The study drew acute and convalescent COVID-19 samples from the United States, Italy and Spain. PBMCs, B-cell-depleted T cells, or T cells provided the cDNA or gDNA that made up the material.

The authors' processing: Amplified reference gene primers provided the basis for estimating nucleated cell counts. Using immunoSEQ multiplex PCR, the repertoire was profiled, and TCRdb retains in-frame clones only, with some absent. V and J calls and clone size are as listed in that table; D and trimming were resolved from the DNA. In the table there are 75,000 to 100,000 clones, roughly nine tenths of which are singletons. V lost 4 bases, J lost 2 bases, and 12 bases stayed unmatched. CDR3 length: 17 amino acids. Germline V gene sequence: CDR1 LGHDT, CDR2 YNNKEL (reference sequence). This clonotype was obtained from a man between 65 and 85 years old with acute or convalescent COVID-19. Sequencing was carried out using peripheral blood. This sequence joins TRBV3-1 (or the pseudogene TRBV3-2) and TRBJ2-5; 8 positions agree with TRBD2. The CDR3 region is CASSPSRQAGEQETQYF. The CDR3 DNA follows: TGTGCCAGCAGCCCGAGTCGTCAAGCGGGGGAGCAAGAGACCCAGTACTTC.